The clone carrying this T cell receptor beta chain was found once. The data were obtained in a study of Ad26.COV2.S vaccination and SARS-CoV-2 variants. Assay: immunoSEQ multiplex PCR; the TCRdb copy retains only in-frame clones and omits some. Among 350,000 to 500,000 clones listed, about nine tenths were seen once. The treatment is: 15 to 20 received Ad26.COV2.S at low or high dose, single or two shots; roughly five received placebo; per-sample allocation not given. Material that was analyzed had been drawn on day 63 after the first vaccine or placebo injection. The CDR3 contains 19 residues. V lost 0 bases to trimming and J lost 3 bases; unmatched junction nucleotides: 16. Germline CDR1 is SGHNT and CDR2 is YYREEE (reference sequence).

The clonotype was recovered from a person aged 18 to 59 who received the Ad26.COV2.S COVID-19 vaccine or a placebo. Sequences were derived from peripheral blood, sampled in a trial of Ad26.COV2.S vaccine versus placebo. The rearrangement links TRBV5-4 to TRBJ2-7, with 9 bases fitting TRBD2. The CDR3 nucleotides are TGTGCCAGCAGCTTGGAGCCGTTCAAGTCGAGGACTAGCGACTACGAGCAGTACTTC. Amino acids: CASSLEPFKSRTSDYEQYF.